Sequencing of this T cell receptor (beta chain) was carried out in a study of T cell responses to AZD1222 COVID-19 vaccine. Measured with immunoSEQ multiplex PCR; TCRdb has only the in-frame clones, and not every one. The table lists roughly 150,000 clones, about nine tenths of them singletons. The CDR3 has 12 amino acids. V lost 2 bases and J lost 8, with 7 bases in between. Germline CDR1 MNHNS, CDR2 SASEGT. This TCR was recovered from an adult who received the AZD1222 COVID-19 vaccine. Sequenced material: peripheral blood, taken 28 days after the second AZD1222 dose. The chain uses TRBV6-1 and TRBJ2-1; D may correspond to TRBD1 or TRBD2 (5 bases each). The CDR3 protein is CASSELGDEQFF. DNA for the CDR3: TGTGCCAGCAGTGAACTGGGGGATGAGCAGTTCTTC.